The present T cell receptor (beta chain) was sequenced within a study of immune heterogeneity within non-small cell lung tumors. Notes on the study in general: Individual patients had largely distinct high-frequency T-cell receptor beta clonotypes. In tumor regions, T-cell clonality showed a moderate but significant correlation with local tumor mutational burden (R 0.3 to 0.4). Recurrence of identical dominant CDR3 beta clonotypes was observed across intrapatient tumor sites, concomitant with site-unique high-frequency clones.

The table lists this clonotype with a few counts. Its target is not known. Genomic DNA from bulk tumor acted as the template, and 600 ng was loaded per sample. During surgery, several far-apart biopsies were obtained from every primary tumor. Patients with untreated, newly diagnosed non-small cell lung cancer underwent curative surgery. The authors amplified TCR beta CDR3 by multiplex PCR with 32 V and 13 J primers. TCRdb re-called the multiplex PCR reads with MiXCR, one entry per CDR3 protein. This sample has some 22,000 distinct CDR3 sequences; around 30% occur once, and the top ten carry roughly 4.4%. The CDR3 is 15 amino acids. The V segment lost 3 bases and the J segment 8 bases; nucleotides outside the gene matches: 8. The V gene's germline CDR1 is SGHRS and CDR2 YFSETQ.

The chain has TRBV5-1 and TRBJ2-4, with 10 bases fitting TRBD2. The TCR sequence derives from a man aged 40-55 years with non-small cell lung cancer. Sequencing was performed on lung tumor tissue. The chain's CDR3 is CASSSIAGGGDIQYF. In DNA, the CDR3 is TGCGCCAGCAGCTCAATAGCGGGAGGAGGTGACATTCAGTACTTC.